This T cell receptor beta chain originates from a study of shared clonotypes between healthy human individuals. Profiled with immunoSEQ multiplex PCR; TCRdb holds only in-frame clones, not every one. The sample has 1.5 million to 2.5 million clones, about 95% seen once. Terminally differentiated effector memory CD45RA+ cells were excluded from the naive CD8 cells, which were CD45RO-negative and positively selected for CCR7. Donors were healthy HIV-negative adults without recent acute infections or vaccinations. The CDR3 loop spans 16 amino acids. V was pared by 4 bases and J by 6 bases, with 9 bases of the junction left unmatched. Germline V lookup: CDR1 SGDLS, CDR2 YYNGEE.

The genes are TRBV9 and TRBJ2-3; 12 bases align to TRBD2. Source material: naive CD8+ T cells sorted from blood. The TCR was taken from a young man in good health. The CDR3 sequence is CASSPRLAGGLDTQYF. CDR3 nucleotide sequence: TGTGCCAGCAGCCCCCGGCTAGCGGGAGGGTTGGATACGCAGTATTTT. The variable domain in full, with the rest retrieved from reference TRBV9 and TRBJ2-3, is DSGVTQTPKHLITATGQRVTLRCSPRSGDLSVYWYQQSLDQGLQFLIQYYNGEERAKGNILERFSAQQFPDLHSELNLSSLELGDSALYFCASSPRLAGGLDTQYFGPGTRLTVL.